This T cell receptor (beta chain) was found in a study of control samples from healthy donors and cancer patients. The repertoire was sequenced with immunoSEQ multiplex PCR; TCRdb's copy has only in-frame clones and lacks some. The sample consists of about 150,000 clones, about 94% of them appearing once. The sequenced sample was blood. The TCR sequence derives from a woman between 40 and 50 years old in good health.

CDR3 sequence (DNA): TGTGCCAGCAGCTTTCTAGCGGGCCGCACAGATACGCAGTATTTT. Translated: CASSFLAGRTDTQYF. This chain uses TRBV5-6 with TRBJ2-3, with TRBD2 matching 8 bases. CDR1 is SGHDT and CDR2 is YYEEEE in the germline V gene. Trimming took 2 bases from V and 1 from J; bases not matched to a gene: 3. The CDR3 is 15 amino acids.